These 6 T cell receptor beta chains were sequenced from one sample in a study of shared clonotypes between healthy human individuals. Sequencing used immunoSEQ multiplex PCR; TCRdb keeps in-frame clones, though not all of them. The sample yields millions of clones, approximately 94% seen once. CD45RO-negative CD8 cells positively selected for CCR7 made up the naive population, which excluded terminally differentiated effector memory CD45RA+ cells. The sequenced sample was naive CD8+ T cells sorted from blood. These receptors were collected from a man in his late teens or twenties in good health.

The chain is built from TRBV11-3 and TRBJ2-7; TRBD2 agrees at 10 bases. V shed 4 bases and J 4 bases; nucleotides not matched to a gene: 7. Per germline, CDR1 SGHNT and CDR2 YENEEA. This CDR3 region has 15 residues. This CDR3 is CASSYGLAEMYEQYF. The CDR3 nucleotides read TGTGCCAGCAGCTACGGACTAGCGGAGATGTACGAGCAGTACTTC.

The chain is built from TRBV5-4 and TRBJ1-6; D not certain. V lost 4 bases and J 8 bases, leaving 19 bases between the germline ends. The CDR3 spans 16 residues. Looked up from germline, CDR1 is SGHNT and CDR2 is YYREEE (reference sequence). CDR3 in amino acids: CASSRPDDFSDSPLHF. In nucleotides, the CDR3 is TGTGCCAGCAGCCGACCGGATGACTTTTCGGATTCACCCCTCCACTTT.

The chain couples TRBV5-8 to TRBJ1-5; 7 nucleotides line up with TRBD1. Per germline, CDR1 SGHTS and CDR2 YDEGEE. Trimming took 0 bases from V and 10 from J; bases not matched to a gene: 10. This CDR3 is built from 15 residues. The CDR3 coding sequence is TGTGCCAGCAGCTTGGGGGAGGGGGCGCGAGATCCCCAGCATTTT. Translated, it gives CASSLGEGARDPQHF.

The chain employs TRBV5-4 and TRBJ1-3; 8 nucleotides match TRBD1. J was trimmed by 5 bases and V by 4 bases; bases with no gene match: 8. This CDR3 contains 15 residues. CDR1 SGHNT and CDR2 YYREEE come from the germline V gene (reference sequence). The CDR3 protein is CASSTPGQERNTIYF. CDR3 DNA: TGTGCCAGCAGCACGCCGGGACAGGAAAGAAACACCATATATTTT.

The chain recombines TRBV7-6 with TRBJ2-7; 7 nucleotides line up with TRBD1. Germline V gene lookup returns CDR1 SGHVS and CDR2 FNYEAQ. This CDR3 is built from 15 residues. V trimming: 1 base; J trimming: 1 base; junction bases outside the gene matches: 4. CDR3 amino acids: CASSLEPGQSYEQYF. The CDR3 nucleotides are TGTGCCAGCAGCTTAGAACCGGGACAGTCCTACGAGCAGTACTTC.

This chain links TRBV19 with TRBJ1-5; D perhaps matches TRBD1 (5 bases). The CDR3 has 13 residues. The germline V gene has CDR1 LNHDA and CDR2 SQIVND (reference sequence). The ends were cut back, 10 bases at V and 6 bases at J, with 16 bases in the middle. The CDR3 is CAISTRDGQPQHF. DNA for the CDR3: TGTGCCATTTCAACCAGGGACGGTCAGCCCCAGCATTTT.